A single sample is the source of the 30 T cell receptor beta chains below, sequenced in a study of control samples from healthy donors and cancer patients. The repertoire was sequenced with immunoSEQ multiplex PCR; TCRdb's copy has only in-frame clones and lacks some. The sample lists roughly 180,000 clones; approximately 94% were seen once. The sequenced sample was blood. These receptors were obtained from a woman aged 18-30 years in good health.

A remark on this clone: This sample includes further DNA sequences coding for the same CDR3. The chain is built from TRBV28 and TRBJ1-2; D is undetermined. Germline values: CDR1 MDHEN, CDR2 SYDVKM. V was trimmed by 2 bases and J by 8 bases, leaving 9 bases between them. The CDR3 sequence is 12 residues long. The CDR3 region is CASSLGLRGYTF. The DNA of the CDR3 is TGTGCCAGCAGTTTAGGGTTGAGGGGCTACACCTTC.

The chain recombines TRBV11-3 with TRBJ1-6; 7 bases are shared with TRBD1. CDR1 is SGHNT, CDR2 YENEEA, per germline. Unmatched junction bases numbered 4, after V lost 4 bases and J lost 7 bases. CDR3 length equals 14 residues. CDR3 DNA sequence: TGTGCCAGCAGCTCAGGGGGAGTGAATTCACCCCTCCACTTT. Its protein product is CASSSGGVNSPLHF.

The V and J genes are TRBV7-9 and TRBJ1-2; D is possibly TRBD1 (5 bases). Per the germline V gene, CDR1 is SEHNR and CDR2 is FQNEAQ (reference sequence). The length of the CDR3 is 13 residues. V lost 6 bases, J lost 6 bases, and 14 bases lay in between. CDR3 residues: CASSSSGGNGYTF. DNA of the CDR3: TGTGCCAGCAGTTCCTCTGGGGGGAATGGCTACACCTTC.

Here the CDR3 DNA reads TGTGCCAGCAGTGAATATAGCGGACAGGGTTTTGGAAACACCATATATTTT. This sequence encodes CASSEYSGQGFGNTIYF. The chain is built from TRBV25-1 and TRBJ1-3; TRBD1 aligns across 8 bases. Trimming cost V 0 bases and J 3 bases; bases outside gene matches: 7. The CDR3 spans 17 residues. CDR1 MGHDK and CDR2 SYGVNS come from the germline V gene.

With respect to this clone: At one of its ends the junction is not consistent with the germline gene, which may arise from a read error. The V gene is TRBV7-7, the J gene TRBJ2-5, with D possibly TRBD1 on 5 matching bases. CDR1 SSHAT and CDR2 FNYEAQ come from the germline V gene (reference sequence). The CDR3 has 16 amino acids. CDR3 loop: CASSPWSGMREETQYF. CDR3 sequence (DNA): TGTGCTAGCAGCCCATGGTCAGGGATGAGAGAAGAGACCCAGTACTTC.

The V and J genes are TRBV7-8 and TRBJ2-7, with 8 nucleotides matching TRBD1. Germline values: CDR1 SGHVS, CDR2 FQNEAQ. Unmatched junction bases numbered 4, after V lost 1 base and J lost 5 bases. The CDR3 is made up of 14 amino acids. The CDR3 loop is CASSLGTGFNEQYF. DNA of the CDR3: TGTGCCAGCAGCTTAGGGACAGGGTTTAACGAGCAGTACTTC.

The rearrangement uses TRBV11-3 and TRBJ2-5, with a possible D match to TRBD1 (6 bases). The germline V gene has CDR1 SGHNT and CDR2 YENEEA. The germline V and J ends were trimmed by 8 bases and 5 bases, with 18 bases remaining between them. The CDR3 is 14 amino acids. CDR3 coding DNA: TGTGCCAGCTCTGGGGACAACCGGGCGGAGACCCAGTACTTC. It yields the protein CASSGDNRAETQYF.

The chain combines TRBV6-5 with TRBJ2-7, with a tentative D call TRBD1 (6 bases). The CDR3 contains 15 residues. Between the trimmed V and J ends, which lost 7 bases and 0 bases, there was a span of 16 bases. Germline CDR1 reads MNHEY; CDR2 reads SVGAGI. The CDR3 DNA is TGTGCCAGCAAAGGTTGGGAAGGGGGCTCCTACGAGCAGTACTTC. This translates into CASKGWEGGSYEQYF.

The chain carries TRBV28 and TRBJ1-3; 8 positions match TRBD1. Trimming at V came to 5 bases and at J to 0 bases, leaving 6 bases not matched to a gene. CDR1 is MDHEN, CDR2 SYDVKM, per germline. CDR3 length: 16 residues. The CDR3 is CASSDRGHSSGNTIYF. The CDR3 DNA is TGTGCCAGCAGTGACAGGGGCCATAGCTCTGGAAACACCATATATTTT.

V usage is TRBV24-1 and J usage is TRBJ1-2, with TRBD1 matching 9 bases. The CDR3 is 15 residues long. Germline V gene sequence: CDR1 KGHDR, CDR2 SFDVKD. V dropped 4 bases and J dropped 8; count of bases not matched to a gene: 10. CDR3 nucleotide sequence: TGTGCCACCAGTGACTGGACAGGGGCGCCTGGGGGCTACACCTTC. This codes for CATSDWTGAPGGYTF.

This clone came up once. The V and J genes are TRBV19 and TRBJ2-5; 7 nucleotides align to TRBD1. The germline CDR1 and CDR2 sequences are LNHDA and SQIVND (reference sequence). Trimming took 5 bases from V and 3 from J; bases not matched to a gene: 9. This CDR3 has 15 amino acids. The CDR3 sequence is CASSFRGDSKETQYF. CDR3 DNA sequence: TGTGCCAGTAGTTTCCGAGGGGACAGCAAAGAGACCCAGTACTTC.

V gene TRBV11-3 combines with J gene TRBJ1-3; 8 bases match TRBD1. Germline-derived CDR1 and CDR2 are SGHNT and YENEEA. The V and J ends lost 5 bases and 4 bases, in that order; junction bases with no gene match: 10. The CDR3 has 16 amino acids. The CDR3 reads CASSLGTGYVGNTIYF. CDR3 in DNA: TGTGCCAGCAGCCTCGGGACAGGATATGTAGGAAACACCATATATTTT. Based on the CDR3 plus reference TRBV11-3 and TRBJ1-3, the full variable domain is EAGVVQSPRYKIIEKKQPVAFWCNPISGHNTLYWYLQNLGQGPELLIRYENEEAVDDSQLPKDRFSAERLKGVDSTLKIQPAELGDSAVYLCASSLGTGYVGNTIYFGEGSWLTVV.

A word on this clone: A junction boundary mismatches the germline segment, possibly from a read error. The V gene is TRBV19, the J gene TRBJ2-2, with no clear D. CDR1 and CDR2 (germline): LNHDA, SQIVND (reference sequence). The CDR3 totals 14 residues. The CDR3 protein is CASSIRGNTGELFF. CDR3 in DNA: TGTGCCAGTAGTATTAGAGGTAACACGGGGGAGCTGTTTTTT.

This clone came up a few times. V is TRBV4-1 and J is TRBJ2-1, with TRBD1 as a possible D gene (6 bases). Germline CDR1 MGHRA, CDR2 YSYEKL. The CDR3 sequence is 20 residues long. V gave up 0 bases and J gave up 5 bases, with 26 bases separating them. The DNA of the CDR3 is TGCGCCAGCAGCCAAGAAACCCCTTCAACGTTTTCGGACAGCCACAATGAGCAGTTCTTC. Amino acids: CASSQETPSTFSDSHNEQFF.

The chain recombines TRBV25-1 with TRBJ1-1; D remains ambiguous. This CDR3 contains 12 residues. Germline assignment: CDR1 MGHDK and CDR2 SYGVNS. V was trimmed by 6 bases and J by 5 bases, leaving 10 bases between them. In nucleotides, the CDR3 is TGTGCCAGCAGCACAATCGGAACTGAAGCTTTCTTT. It codes for CASSTIGTEAFF.

J is TRBJ2-3 and V is TRBV24-1, with 8 bases matching TRBD1. Per the germline V gene, CDR1 is KGHDR and CDR2 is SFDVKD. The CDR3 loop spans 18 amino acids. J was trimmed by 3 bases and V by 5 bases; bases with no gene match: 15. The CDR3 nucleotides read TGTGCCACCAGTGGCTCCCCCCTCGGACAGGGATGGACAGATACGCAGTATTTT. The encoded protein is CATSGSPLGQGWTDTQYF.

The CDR3 bases are TGCAGCGTTGAACTCCCGGGAGCGTATGGCTACACCTTC. This translates into CSVELPGAYGYTF. This chain links TRBV29-1 with TRBJ1-2; no clear D gene. The V and J ends lost 2 bases and 5 bases respectively, with 12 bases between them. CDR3 length: 13 residues. The V gene's germline CDR1 is SQVTM and CDR2 ANQGSEA.

The chain links TRBV10-3 to TRBJ1-6; D is ambiguous. Trimming shortened V by 2 bases and J by 7 bases, and 12 bases separated the two germline ends. Germline V gene data show CDR1 as ENHRY and CDR2 as SYGVKD. The CDR3 extends over 15 amino acids. CDR3: CAISEEVVGNSPLHF. CDR3 sequence (DNA): TGTGCCATCAGTGAGGAGGTGGTAGGGAATTCACCCCTCCACTTT.

V gene TRBV24-1 combines with J gene TRBJ2-1; 11 bases map to TRBD2. The V gene end was trimmed by 9 bases and the J gene end by 5 bases; junction bases not matched to a gene: 5. Germline CDR1 reads KGHDR; CDR2 reads SFDVKD. This CDR3 spans 14 amino acids. CDR3 amino acids: CATGLAGGHNEQFF. Here the CDR3 DNA reads TGTGCCACCGGTTTAGCGGGAGGGCACAATGAGCAGTTCTTC.

The chain joins TRBV6-2 or TRBV6-3 to TRBJ2-1, with 8 bases identical to TRBD2. V gave up 0 bases and J gave up 9 bases; unmatched junction bases: 10. The germline V gene encodes CDR1 MNHEY and CDR2 SVGEGT. This CDR3 spans 16 amino acids. The CDR3 region is CASSYSEGAGGGEQFF. In nucleotides, the CDR3 is TGTGCCAGCAGTTACTCGGAGGGCGCCGGGGGGGGTGAGCAGTTCTTC.

The chain uses TRBV6-5 and TRBJ1-2, with D perhaps TRBD1 (5 bases). The germline gives CDR1 MNHEY, CDR2 SVGAGI. Trimming took off 7 bases at V and 0 bases at J, with 15 bases between the two ends. There are 15 residues in the CDR3. The CDR3: CASNRGGPPNYGYTF. The CDR3 nucleotides are TGTGCCAGCAACCGGGGCGGACCGCCTAACTATGGCTACACCTTC.

V is TRBV24-1 and J is TRBJ1-5, with TRBD1 matching 8 bases. The CDR3 spans 15 residues. V shed 6 bases, J shed 4 bases, and the junction held 7 bases outside the gene matches. Germline V lookup: CDR1 KGHDR, CDR2 SFDVKD. The CDR3 loop reads CATSPGTGWNQPQHF. The CDR3 DNA is TGTGCCACCAGTCCAGGGACAGGATGGAATCAGCCCCAGCATTTT.

This chain joins TRBV18 and TRBJ2-3; D is unclear. CDR1 KGHSH and CDR2 LQKENI come from the germline V gene. The V end was cut by 3 bases, the J end by 1 base, with 5 bases between. This CDR3 spans 13 amino acids. DNA for the CDR3: TGTGCCAGCTCACCCGCGGGCACAGATACGCAGTATTTT. This sequence encodes CASSPAGTDTQYF.

This rearrangement joins TRBV12-3 or TRBV12-4 to TRBJ1-3; D possibly corresponds to TRBD1 (6 bases). The CDR3 loop spans 13 amino acids. Trimming left V 8 bases short and J 4 bases short, with 12 bases between. In DNA, the CDR3 is TGTGCCAGCCGGCCTACAGGGGGAAACACCATATATTTT. This encodes CASRPTGGNTIYF.

The V call is TRBV18, the J call TRBJ2-1; 7 bases fit TRBD2. The CDR3 covers 13 residues. Looked up from germline, CDR1 is KGHSH and CDR2 is LQKENI. After removal of 2 bases from V and 10 bases from J, the junction contained 5 bases not matched to a gene. The CDR3 here is CASSPAIGREQFF. The CDR3 DNA follows: TGTGCCAGCTCACCAGCGATCGGGAGGGAGCAGTTCTTC.

CDR3 in DNA: TGTGCCAGCAGCTTAGAAGCGTCCCGGGAGCAGTTCTTC. Translation: CASSLEASREQFF. The gene calls are TRBV7-8 and TRBJ2-1; no clear D. V was cut by 1 base and J by 10 bases, with 11 bases left in between. The CDR3 is made up of 13 amino acids. In germline, CDR1 is SGHVS, CDR2 FQNEAQ.

The J gene is TRBJ1-2, the V gene TRBV10-3; D perhaps matches TRBD1 (5 bases). There are 13 residues in the CDR3. V gave up 6 bases and J gave up 2 bases, with 10 bases separating them. Germline-derived CDR1 and CDR2 are ENHRY and SYGVKD. The CDR3 loop is CAISGPGNYGYTF. The CDR3 coding sequence is TGTGCCATCAGCGGTCCAGGGAACTATGGCTACACCTTC.

This chain joins TRBV7-8 and TRBJ2-7; 8 bases match TRBD2. This CDR3 spans 14 amino acids. The germline V gene has CDR1 SGHVS and CDR2 FQNEAQ. With V trimmed by 6 bases and J by 4 bases, 8 bases remained unmatched. The CDR3 DNA reads TGTGCCAGCAGTCGGGAGGGGATCCGGTACGAGCAGTACTTC. Protein sequence: CASSREGIRYEQYF.

This chain joins TRBV2 and TRBJ1-5; D perhaps matches TRBD1 (6 bases). This CDR3 contains 13 residues. Germline loops: CDR1 SNHLY, CDR2 FYNNEI. V was shortened by 5 bases and J by 13 bases, with 18 bases between the two germline ends. DNA of the CDR3: TGTGCCAGCAGTCCTCAGGAGGACAGCTTTCAGCATTTT. It yields the protein CASSPQEDSFQHF. The whole variable domain, remainder taken from reference TRBV2 and TRBJ1-5, is EPEVTQTPSHQVTQMGQEVILRCVPISNHLYFYWYRQILGQKVEFLVSFYNNEISEKSEIFDDQFSVERPDGSNFTLKIRSTKLEDSAMYFCASSPQEDSFQHFGDGTRLSIL.

The chain combines TRBV24-1 with TRBJ1-5, with D possibly matching TRBD1 (6 bases). The CDR3 consists of 16 residues. Germline V gene data show CDR1 as KGHDR and CDR2 as SFDVKD. V shed 4 bases and J shed 6 bases, with 18 bases lying between them. Here the CDR3 reads CATSDSGAGLGQPQHF. In DNA form, the CDR3 reads TGTGCCACCAGTGACTCAGGGGCCGGGTTAGGTCAGCCCCAGCATTTT.